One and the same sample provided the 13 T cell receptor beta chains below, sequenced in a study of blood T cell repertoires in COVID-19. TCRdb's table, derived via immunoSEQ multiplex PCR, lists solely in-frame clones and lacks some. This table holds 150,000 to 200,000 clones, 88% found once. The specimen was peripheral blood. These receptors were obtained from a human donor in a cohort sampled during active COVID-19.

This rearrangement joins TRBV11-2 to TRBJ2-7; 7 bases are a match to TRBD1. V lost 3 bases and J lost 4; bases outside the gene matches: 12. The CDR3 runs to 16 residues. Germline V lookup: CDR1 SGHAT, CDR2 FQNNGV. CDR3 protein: CASSLGPGQRIYEQYF. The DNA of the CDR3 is TGTGCCAGCAGCTTGGGGCCGGGACAGAGAATATACGAGCAGTACTTC.

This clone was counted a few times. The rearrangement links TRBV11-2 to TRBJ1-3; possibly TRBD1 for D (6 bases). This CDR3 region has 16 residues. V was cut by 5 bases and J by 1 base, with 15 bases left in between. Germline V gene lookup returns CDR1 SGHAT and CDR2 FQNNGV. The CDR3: CASSVGAWGSGNTIYF. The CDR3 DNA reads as TGTGCCAGCAGCGTGGGGGCTTGGGGTTCTGGAAACACCATATATTTT.

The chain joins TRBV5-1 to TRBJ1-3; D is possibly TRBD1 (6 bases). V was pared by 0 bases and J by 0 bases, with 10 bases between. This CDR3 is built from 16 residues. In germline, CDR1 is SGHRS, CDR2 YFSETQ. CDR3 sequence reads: CASSLGQASSGNTIYF. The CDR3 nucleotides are TGCGCCAGCAGCTTGGGACAGGCAAGCTCTGGAAACACCATATATTTT. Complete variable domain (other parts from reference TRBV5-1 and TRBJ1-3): KAGVTQTPRYLIKTRGQQVTLSCSPISGHRSVSWYQQTPGQGLQFLFEYFSETQRNKGNFPGRFSGRQFSNSRSEMNVSTLELGDSALYLCASSLGQASSGNTIYFGEGSWLTVV.

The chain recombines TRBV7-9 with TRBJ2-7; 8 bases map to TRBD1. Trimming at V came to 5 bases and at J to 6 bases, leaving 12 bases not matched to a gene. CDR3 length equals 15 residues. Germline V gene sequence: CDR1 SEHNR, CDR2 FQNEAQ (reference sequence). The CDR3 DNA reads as TGTGCCAGCAGCGCCCCCGGGACAGGTTACCCCGAGCAGTACTTC. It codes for CASSAPGTGYPEQYF.

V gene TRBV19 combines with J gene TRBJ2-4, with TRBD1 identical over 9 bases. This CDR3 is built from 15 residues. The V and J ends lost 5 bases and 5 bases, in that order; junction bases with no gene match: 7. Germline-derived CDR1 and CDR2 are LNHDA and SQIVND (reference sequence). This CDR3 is CASSPGQGLENIQYF. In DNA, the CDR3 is TGTGCCAGTAGTCCAGGACAGGGGTTGGAAAACATTCAGTACTTC.

This CDR3 is CASSPHAPNEKLFF. Here the CDR3 DNA reads TGTGCCAGCAGCCCACACGCACCGAATGAAAAACTGTTTTTT. V is TRBV28 and J is TRBJ1-4, with D unresolved. The CDR3 is 14 residues long. Trimming took off 6 bases at V and 5 bases at J, with 13 bases between the two ends. CDR1 and CDR2 (germline): MDHEN, SYDVKM.

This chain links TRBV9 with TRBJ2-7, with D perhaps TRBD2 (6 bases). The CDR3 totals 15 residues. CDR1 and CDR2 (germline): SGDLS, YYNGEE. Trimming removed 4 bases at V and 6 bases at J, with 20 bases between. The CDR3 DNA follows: TGTGCCAGCAGCCCACCGACCCTGATGGAGGGCGAGCAGTACTTC. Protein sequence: CASSPPTLMEGEQYF.

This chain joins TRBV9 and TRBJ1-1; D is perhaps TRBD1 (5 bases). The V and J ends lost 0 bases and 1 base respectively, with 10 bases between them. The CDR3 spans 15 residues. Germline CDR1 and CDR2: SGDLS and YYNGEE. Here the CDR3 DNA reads TGTGCCAGCAGCGTAGCCGTGACAGCGAACACTGAAGCTTTCTTT. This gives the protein CASSVAVTANTEAFF.

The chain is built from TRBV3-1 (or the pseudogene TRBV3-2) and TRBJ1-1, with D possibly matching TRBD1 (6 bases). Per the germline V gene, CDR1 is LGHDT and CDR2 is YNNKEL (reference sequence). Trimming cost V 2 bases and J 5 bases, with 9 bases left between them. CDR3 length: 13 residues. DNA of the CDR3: TGTGCCAGCAGCCAAAAAACAGGGACTGAAGCTTTCTTT. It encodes CASSQKTGTEAFF.

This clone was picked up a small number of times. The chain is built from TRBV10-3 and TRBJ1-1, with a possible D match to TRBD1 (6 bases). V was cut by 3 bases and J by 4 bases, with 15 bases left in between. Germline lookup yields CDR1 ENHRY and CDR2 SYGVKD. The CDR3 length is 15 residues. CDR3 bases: TGTGCCATCAGTGAAGGGGGGGGCTCGGGCACTGAAGCTTTCTTT. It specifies CAISEGGGSGTEAFF.

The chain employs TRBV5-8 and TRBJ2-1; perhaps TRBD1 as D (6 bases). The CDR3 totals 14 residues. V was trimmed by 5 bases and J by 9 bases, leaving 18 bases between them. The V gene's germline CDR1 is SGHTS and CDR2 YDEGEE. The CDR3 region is CASRGRDTLLEQFF. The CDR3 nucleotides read TGTGCCAGCAGAGGCCGGGACACGTTGCTTGAGCAGTTCTTC.

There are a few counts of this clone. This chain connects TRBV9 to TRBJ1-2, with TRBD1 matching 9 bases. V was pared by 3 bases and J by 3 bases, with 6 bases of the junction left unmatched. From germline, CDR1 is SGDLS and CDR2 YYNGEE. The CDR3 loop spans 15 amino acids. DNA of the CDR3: TGTGCCAGCAGCGCCACAGGGGGCCTCGACTATGGCTACACCTTC. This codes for CASSATGGLDYGYTF.

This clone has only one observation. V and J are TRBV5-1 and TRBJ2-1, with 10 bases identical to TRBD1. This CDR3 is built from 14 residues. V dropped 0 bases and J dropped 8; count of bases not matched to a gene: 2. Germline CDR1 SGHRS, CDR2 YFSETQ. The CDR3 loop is CASSLVGQGYEQFF. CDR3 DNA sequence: TGCGCCAGCAGCTTGGTGGGACAGGGGTATGAGCAGTTCTTC. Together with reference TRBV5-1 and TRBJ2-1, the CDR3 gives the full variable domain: KAGVTQTPRYLIKTRGQQVTLSCSPISGHRSVSWYQQTPGQGLQFLFEYFSETQRNKGNFPGRFSGRQFSNSRSEMNVSTLELGDSALYLCASSLVGQGYEQFFGPGTRLTVL.